Listed below are T cell receptor beta chains from one sample, sequenced in a study of cytomegalovirus exposure and HLA in healthy donors. TCRdb keeps only in-frame clones here, not all; method: immunoSEQ multiplex PCR. Found here are some 130,000 clones, approximately 61% of them singletons; the top ten hold about 1.5%. Sequencing was carried out using PBMCs. The receptors were gathered from a human donor in good health. CDR3s include the opening cysteine and the closing phenylalanine or tryptophan. The D gene is left open where the match is weak. Clone size, where shown, is once, few, many, or a class for clones that have expanded.

TRBJ2-1,.,TRBV5-1,14,.,CASRDSGTVNEQFF,TGCGCCAGTCGGGACTCCGGGACCGTCAATGAGCAGTTCTTC
TRBJ2-2,TRBD1,TRBV6-1,15,.,CASSVTGGASGELFF,TGTGCCAGCAGTGTAACAGGGGGCGCGAGCGGGGAGCTGTTTTTT
TRBJ2-7,TRBD1,TRBV6-6,13,few,CASRPGQGYEQYF,TGTGCCAGCAGGCCCGGACAGGGCTACGAGCAGTACTTC
TRBJ1-2,TRBD1,TRBV19,18,few,CASSTDRDRGLWGNGYTF,TGTGCCAGTAGTACTGACCGGGACAGGGGGCTTTGGGGCAATGGCTACACCTTC
TRBJ2-7,.,TRBV29-1,14,few,CSVQGPIAFGEQYF,TGCAGCGTTCAAGGACCCATAGCGTTTGGCGAGCAGTACTTC
TRBJ2-2,.,TRBV10-3,15,few,CAISETSGDTGELFF,TGTGCCATCAGTGAGACGAGCGGAGACACCGGGGAGCTGTTTTTT
TRBJ2-3,TRBD2,TRBV29-1,17,once,CSVKRKGTSESTDTQYF,TGCAGCGTTAAAAGAAAAGGGACTAGCGAGAGCACAGATACGCAGTATTTT
TRBJ2-5,TRBD2,TRBV9,14,.,CASSVGTSRETQYF,TGTGCCAGCAGCGTAGGGACTAGCCGGGAGACCCAGTACTTC
TRBJ2-7,TRBD2,TRBV6-1,14,.,CASSIAGGAPEQYF,TGTGCCAGCAGCATAGCGGGAGGGGCTCCCGAGCAGTACTTC
TRBJ2-1,TRBD2,TRBV5-4,15,.,CASSLGREGRNEQFF,TGTGCCAGCAGCTTGGGGCGGGAGGGCCGCAATGAGCAGTTCTTC
TRBJ2-5,.,TRBV11-3,14,.,CASSNGNRGETQYF,TGTGCCAGCAGTAATGGGAACCGAGGGGAGACCCAGTACTTC
TRBJ2-7,TRBD2,TRBV18,15,.,CASSPPLSGRGEQYF,TGTGCCAGCTCACCACCGCTTAGCGGGAGAGGCGAGCAGTACTTC
TRBJ2-7,.,TRBV6-1,15,many,CASNPEGGSVNEQYF,TGTGCCAGCAATCCAGAAGGGGGTAGCGTCAACGAGCAGTACTTC
TRBJ2-3,.,TRBV28,12,.,CASNIPTDTQYF,TGTGCCAGCAACATTCCCACAGATACGCAGTATTTT
TRBJ2-7,.,TRBV27,12,.,CASRDNSYEQYF,TGTGCCAGCCGGGACAACTCCTACGAGCAGTACTTC
TRBJ2-5,TRBD2,TRBV5-4,14,.,CASSASSGVETQYF,TGTGCCAGCAGCGCGAGTAGCGGGGTAGAGACCCAGTACTTC
TRBJ2-2,.,TRBV10-1,14,.,CATDYLNRAGELFF,TGCGCCACGGATTATCTAAACAGGGCCGGGGAGCTGTTTTTT